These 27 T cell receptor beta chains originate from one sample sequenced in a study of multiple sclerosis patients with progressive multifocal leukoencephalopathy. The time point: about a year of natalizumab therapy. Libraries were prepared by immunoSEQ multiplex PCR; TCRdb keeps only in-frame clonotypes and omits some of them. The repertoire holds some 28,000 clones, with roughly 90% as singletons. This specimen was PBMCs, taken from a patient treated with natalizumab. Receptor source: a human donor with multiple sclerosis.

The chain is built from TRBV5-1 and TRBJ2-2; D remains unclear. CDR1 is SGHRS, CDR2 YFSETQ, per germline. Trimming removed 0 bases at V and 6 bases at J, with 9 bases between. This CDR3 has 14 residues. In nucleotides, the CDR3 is TGCGCCAGCAGCTTGGACCAATTAGCCGGGGAGCTGTTTTTT. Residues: CASSLDQLAGELFF. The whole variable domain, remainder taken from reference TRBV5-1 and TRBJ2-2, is KAGVTQTPRYLIKTRGQQVTLSCSPISGHRSVSWYQQTPGQGLQFLFEYFSETQRNKGNFPGRFSGRQFSNSRSEMNVSTLELGDSALYLCASSLDQLAGELFFGEGSRLTVL.

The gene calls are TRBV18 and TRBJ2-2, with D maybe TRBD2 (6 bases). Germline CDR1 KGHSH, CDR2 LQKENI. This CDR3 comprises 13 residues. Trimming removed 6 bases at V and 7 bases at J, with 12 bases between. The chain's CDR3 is CASSPGGLGELFF. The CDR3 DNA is TGTGCCAGCTCCCCCGGGGGACTCGGGGAGCTGTTTTTT.

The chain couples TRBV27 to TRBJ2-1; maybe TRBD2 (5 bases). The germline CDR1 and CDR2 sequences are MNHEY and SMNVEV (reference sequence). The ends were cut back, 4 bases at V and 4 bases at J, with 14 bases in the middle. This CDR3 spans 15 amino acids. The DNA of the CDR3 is TGTGCCAGCAGTTCGGGAATTTGGGAGTACAATGAGCAGTTCTTC. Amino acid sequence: CASSSGIWEYNEQFF.

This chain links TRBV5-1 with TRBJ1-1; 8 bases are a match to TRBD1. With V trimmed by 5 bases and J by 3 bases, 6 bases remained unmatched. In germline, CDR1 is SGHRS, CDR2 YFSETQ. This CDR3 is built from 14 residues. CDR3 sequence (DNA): TGCGCCAGCAGTCGGACAGGGACCGACACTGAAGCTTTCTTT. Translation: CASSRTGTDTEAFF.

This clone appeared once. The CDR3 region has the DNA TGTGCCTGGAGTGTACAGGGCCCCTACGAGCAGTACTTC. This gives the protein CAWSVQGPYEQYF. The rearrangement uses TRBV30 and TRBJ2-7, with D maybe TRBD1 (6 bases). From germline, CDR1 is GTSNPN and CDR2 SVGIG (reference sequence). Deletions cut 0 bases from V and 2 bases from J, with 8 bases between. The CDR3 is 13 residues long. Complete variable domain (other parts from reference TRBV30 and TRBJ2-7): SQTIHQWPATLVQPVGSPLSLECTVEGTSNPNLYWYRQAAGRGLQLLFYSVGIGQISSEVPQNLSASRPQDRQFILSSKKLLLSDSGFYLCAWSVQGPYEQYFGPGTRLTVT.

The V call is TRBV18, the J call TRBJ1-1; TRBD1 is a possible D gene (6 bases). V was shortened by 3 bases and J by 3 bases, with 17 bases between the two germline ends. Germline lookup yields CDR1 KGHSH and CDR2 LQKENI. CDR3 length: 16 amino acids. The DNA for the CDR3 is TGTGCCAGCTCACCCCAGAGGACAGTCGGCGACACTGAAGCTTTCTTT. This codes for CASSPQRTVGDTEAFF. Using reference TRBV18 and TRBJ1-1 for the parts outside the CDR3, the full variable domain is NAGVMQNPRHLVRRRGQEARLRCSPMKGHSHVYWYRQLPEEGLKFMVYLQKENIIDESGMPKERFSAEFPKEGPSILRIQQVVRGDSAAYFCASSPQRTVGDTEAFFGQGTRLTVV.

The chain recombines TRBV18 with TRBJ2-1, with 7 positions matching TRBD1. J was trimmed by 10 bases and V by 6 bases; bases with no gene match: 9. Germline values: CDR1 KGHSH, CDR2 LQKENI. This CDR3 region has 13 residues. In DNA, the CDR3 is TGTGCCAGCTCCTTGAAGCAGGGACAGGAGCAGTTCTTC. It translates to CASSLKQGQEQFF.

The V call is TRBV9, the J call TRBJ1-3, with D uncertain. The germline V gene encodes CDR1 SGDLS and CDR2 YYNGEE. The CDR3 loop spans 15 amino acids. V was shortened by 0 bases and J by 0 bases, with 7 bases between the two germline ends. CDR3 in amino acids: CASSVADTSGNTIYF. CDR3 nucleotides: TGTGCCAGCAGCGTAGCTGATACCTCTGGAAACACCATATATTTT. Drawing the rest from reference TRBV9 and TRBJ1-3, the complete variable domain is DSGVTQTPKHLITATGQRVTLRCSPRSGDLSVYWYQQSLDQGLQFLIQYYNGEERAKGNILERFSAQQFPDLHSELNLSSLELGDSALYFCASSVADTSGNTIYFGEGSWLTVV.

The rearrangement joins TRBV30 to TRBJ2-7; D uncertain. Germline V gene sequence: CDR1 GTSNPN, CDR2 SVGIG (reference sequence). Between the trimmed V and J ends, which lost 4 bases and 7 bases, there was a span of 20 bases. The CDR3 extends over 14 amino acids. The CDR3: CAWTPGSIGGEQYF. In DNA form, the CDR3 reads TGTGCCTGGACCCCGGGCTCTATTGGTGGGGAGCAGTACTTC.

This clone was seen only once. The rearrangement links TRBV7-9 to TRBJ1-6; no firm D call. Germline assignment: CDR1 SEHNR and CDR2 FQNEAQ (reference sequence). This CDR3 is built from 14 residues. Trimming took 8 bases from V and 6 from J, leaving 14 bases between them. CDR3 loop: CASVTEAVNSPLHF. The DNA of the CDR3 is TGTGCCAGCGTCACGGAGGCTGTTAATTCACCCCTCCACTTT.

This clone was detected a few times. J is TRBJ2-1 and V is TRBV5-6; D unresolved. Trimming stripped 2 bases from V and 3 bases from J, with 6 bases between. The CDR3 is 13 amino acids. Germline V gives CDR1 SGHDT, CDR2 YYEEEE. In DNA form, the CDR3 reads TGTGCCAGCAGCTTCTTAGACTACAATGAGCAGTTCTTC. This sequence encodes CASSFLDYNEQFF.

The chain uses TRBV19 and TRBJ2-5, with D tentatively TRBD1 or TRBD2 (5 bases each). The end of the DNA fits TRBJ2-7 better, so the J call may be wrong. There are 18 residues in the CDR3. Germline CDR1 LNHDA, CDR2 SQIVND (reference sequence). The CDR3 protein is CASSPEWGRAGSPYEQYF. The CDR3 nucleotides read TGTGCCAGTAGTCCCGAGTGGGGCAGGGCAGGGAGTCCCTACGAGCAGTACTTC.

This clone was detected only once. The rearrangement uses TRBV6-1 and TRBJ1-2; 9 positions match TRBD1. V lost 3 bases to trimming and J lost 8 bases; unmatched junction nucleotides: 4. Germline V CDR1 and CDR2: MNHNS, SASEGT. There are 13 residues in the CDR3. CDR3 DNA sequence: TGTGCCAGCAGTGAGGGGACAGGGCTCGGCTACACCTTC. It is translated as CASSEGTGLGYTF.

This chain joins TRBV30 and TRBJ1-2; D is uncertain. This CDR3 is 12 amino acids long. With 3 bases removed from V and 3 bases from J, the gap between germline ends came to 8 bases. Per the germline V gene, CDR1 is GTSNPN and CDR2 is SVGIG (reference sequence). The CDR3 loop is CAWRRDYYGYTF. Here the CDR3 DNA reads TGTGCCTGGAGGAGGGATTACTATGGCTACACCTTC.

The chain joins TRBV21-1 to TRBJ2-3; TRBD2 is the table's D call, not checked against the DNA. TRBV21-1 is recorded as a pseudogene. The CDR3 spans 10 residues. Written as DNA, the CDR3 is TGTGCCATCCGTCCAGATACGCAGTATTTT. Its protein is CAIRPDTQYF.

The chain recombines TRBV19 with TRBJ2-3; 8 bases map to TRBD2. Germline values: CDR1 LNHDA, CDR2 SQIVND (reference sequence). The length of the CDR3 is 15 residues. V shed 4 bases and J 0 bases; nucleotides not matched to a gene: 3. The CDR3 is CASSNPGGSTDTQYF. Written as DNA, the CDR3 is TGTGCCAGTAGTAATCCGGGGGGGAGCACAGATACGCAGTATTTT.

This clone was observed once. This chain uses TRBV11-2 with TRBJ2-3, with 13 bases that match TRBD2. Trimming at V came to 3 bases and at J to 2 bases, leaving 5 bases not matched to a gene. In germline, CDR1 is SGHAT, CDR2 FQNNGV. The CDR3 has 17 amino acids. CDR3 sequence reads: CASSFRTSGGNTDTQYF. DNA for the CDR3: TGTGCCAGCAGCTTTCGGACTAGCGGGGGAAACACAGATACGCAGTATTTT.

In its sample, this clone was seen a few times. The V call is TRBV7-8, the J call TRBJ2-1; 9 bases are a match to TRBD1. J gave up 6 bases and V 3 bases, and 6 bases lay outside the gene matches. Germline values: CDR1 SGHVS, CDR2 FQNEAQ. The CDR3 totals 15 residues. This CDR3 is CASSFDRGFGNEQFF. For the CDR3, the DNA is TGTGCCAGCAGCTTCGACAGGGGGTTTGGCAATGAGCAGTTCTTC. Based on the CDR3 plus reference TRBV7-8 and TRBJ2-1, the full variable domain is GAGVSQSPRYKVAKRGQDVALRCDPISGHVSLFWYQQALGQGPEFLTYFQNEAQLDKSGLPSDRFFAERPEGSVSTLKIQRTQQEDSAVYLCASSFDRGFGNEQFFGPGTRLTVL.

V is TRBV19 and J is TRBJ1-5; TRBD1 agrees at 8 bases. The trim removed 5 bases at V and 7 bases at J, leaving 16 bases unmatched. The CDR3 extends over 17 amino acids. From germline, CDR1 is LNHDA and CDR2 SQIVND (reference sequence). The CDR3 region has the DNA TGTGCCAGTAGTTTCCGGGACAGGTGGTTGGGTGAACAGCCCCAGCATTTT. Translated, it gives CASSFRDRWLGEQPQHF.

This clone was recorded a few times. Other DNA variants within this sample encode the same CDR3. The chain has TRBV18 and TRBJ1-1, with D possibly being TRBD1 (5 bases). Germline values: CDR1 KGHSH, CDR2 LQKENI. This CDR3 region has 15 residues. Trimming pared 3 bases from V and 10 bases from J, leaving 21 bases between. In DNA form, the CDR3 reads TGTGCCAGCTCACCCGCCGAGGAAGGGATGGGGGGAGCTTTCTTT. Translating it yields CASSPAEEGMGGAFF.

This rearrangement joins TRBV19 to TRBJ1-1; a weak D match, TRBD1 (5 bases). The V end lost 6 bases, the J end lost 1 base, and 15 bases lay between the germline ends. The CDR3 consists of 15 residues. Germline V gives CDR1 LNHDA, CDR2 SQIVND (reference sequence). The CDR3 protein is CASRVTEGKNTEAFF. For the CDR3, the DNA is TGTGCCAGTAGAGTGACAGAAGGGAAGAACACTGAAGCTTTCTTT.

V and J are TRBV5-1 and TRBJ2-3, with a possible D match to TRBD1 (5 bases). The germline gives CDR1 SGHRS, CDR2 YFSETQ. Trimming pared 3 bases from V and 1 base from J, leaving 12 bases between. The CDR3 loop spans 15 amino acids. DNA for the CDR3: TGCGCCAGCAGCTCACGACAGCCGCGCACAGATACGCAGTATTTT. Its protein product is CASSSRQPRTDTQYF.

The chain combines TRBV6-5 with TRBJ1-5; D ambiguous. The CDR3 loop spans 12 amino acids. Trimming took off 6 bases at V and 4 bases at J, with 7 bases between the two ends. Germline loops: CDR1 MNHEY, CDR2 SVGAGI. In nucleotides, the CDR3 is TGTGCCAGCAGGCAGCGGAATCAGCCCCAGCATTTT. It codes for CASRQRNQPQHF.

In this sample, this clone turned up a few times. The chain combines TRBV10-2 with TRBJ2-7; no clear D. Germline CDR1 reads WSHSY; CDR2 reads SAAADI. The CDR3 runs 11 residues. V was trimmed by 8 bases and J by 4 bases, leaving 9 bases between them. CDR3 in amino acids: CASRDNYEQYF. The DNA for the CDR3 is TGCGCCAGCCGAGATAATTACGAGCAGTACTTC.

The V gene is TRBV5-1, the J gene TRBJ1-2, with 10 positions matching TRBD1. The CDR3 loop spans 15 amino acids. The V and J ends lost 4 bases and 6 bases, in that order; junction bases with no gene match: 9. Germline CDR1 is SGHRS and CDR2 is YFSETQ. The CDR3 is CASSTGDRGINGYTF. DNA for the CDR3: TGCGCCAGCAGCACCGGGGACAGGGGAATTAATGGCTACACCTTC.

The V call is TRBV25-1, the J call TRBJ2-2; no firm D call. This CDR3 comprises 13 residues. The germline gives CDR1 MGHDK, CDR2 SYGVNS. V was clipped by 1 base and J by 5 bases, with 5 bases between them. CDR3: CASSESGTGELFF. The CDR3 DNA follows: TGTGCCAGCAGTGAATCTGGGACCGGGGAGCTGTTTTTT.

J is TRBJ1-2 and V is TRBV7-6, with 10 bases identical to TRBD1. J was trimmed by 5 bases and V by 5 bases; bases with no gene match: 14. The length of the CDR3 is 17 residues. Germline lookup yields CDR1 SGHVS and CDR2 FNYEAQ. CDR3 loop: CASSPEPGTGDWYGYTF. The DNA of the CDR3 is TGTGCCAGCAGCCCAGAACCTGGGACAGGGGATTGGTATGGCTACACCTTC.